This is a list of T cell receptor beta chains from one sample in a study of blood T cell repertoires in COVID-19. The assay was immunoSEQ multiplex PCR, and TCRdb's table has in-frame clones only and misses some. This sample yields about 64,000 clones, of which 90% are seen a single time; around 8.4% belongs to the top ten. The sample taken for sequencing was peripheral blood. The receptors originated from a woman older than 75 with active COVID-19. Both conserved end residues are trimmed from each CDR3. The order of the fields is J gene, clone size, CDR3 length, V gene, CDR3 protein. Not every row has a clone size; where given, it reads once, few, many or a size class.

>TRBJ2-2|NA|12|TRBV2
ASSPRSLTGELF
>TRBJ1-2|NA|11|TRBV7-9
ASSLMQGHGYT
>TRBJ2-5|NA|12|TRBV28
ASSLRDRAETQY
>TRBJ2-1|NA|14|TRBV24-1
ATSDFAAATYNEQF
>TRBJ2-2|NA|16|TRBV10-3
AIGTGTGVARADGELF
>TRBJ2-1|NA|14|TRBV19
ASRTPVASGINEQF
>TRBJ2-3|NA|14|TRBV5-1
ASSERLTSRTDTQY
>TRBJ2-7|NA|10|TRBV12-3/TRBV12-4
ASTQGLYEQY
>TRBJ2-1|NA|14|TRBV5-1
ASSLVAGVSYNEQF
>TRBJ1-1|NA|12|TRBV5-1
ASSSGQGNTEAF
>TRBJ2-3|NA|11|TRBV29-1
SVATSGSDTQY
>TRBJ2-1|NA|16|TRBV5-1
ASSRTSGSVGSYNEQF
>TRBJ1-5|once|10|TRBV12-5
ASGDEVKPQH
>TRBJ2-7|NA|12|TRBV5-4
ASSLAPDSYEQY